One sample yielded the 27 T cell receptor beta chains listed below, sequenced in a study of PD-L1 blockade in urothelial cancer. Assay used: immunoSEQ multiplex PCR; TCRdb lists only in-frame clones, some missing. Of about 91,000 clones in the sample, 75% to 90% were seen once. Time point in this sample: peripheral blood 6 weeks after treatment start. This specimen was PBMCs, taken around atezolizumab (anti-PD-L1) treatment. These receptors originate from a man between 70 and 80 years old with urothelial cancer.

The CDR3 sequence is CASSFPGVETQYF. For the CDR3, the DNA is TGTGCCAGCAGCTTCCCAGGGGTAGAGACCCAGTACTTC. The gene calls are TRBV11-2 and TRBJ2-5, with D perhaps matching TRBD1 (6 bases). Germline V gives CDR1 SGHAT, CDR2 FQNNGV. The length of the CDR3 is 13 residues. V dropped 3 bases and J dropped 4 bases, with 9 bases sitting between them.

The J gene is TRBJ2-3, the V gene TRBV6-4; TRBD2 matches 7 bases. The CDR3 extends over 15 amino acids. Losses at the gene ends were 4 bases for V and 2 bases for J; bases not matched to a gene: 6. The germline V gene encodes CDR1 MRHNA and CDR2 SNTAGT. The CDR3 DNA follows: TGTGCCAGCAGTGTTCAAGCGGGGCACACAGATACGCAGTATTTT. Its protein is CASSVQAGHTDTQYF.

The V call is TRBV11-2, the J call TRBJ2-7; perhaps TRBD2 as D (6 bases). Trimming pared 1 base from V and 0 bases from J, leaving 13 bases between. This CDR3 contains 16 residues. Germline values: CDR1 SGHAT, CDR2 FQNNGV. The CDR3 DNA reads TGTGCCAGCAGCTTAGGTCGAGGGACTGGCTCCTACGAGCAGTACTTC. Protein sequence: CASSLGRGTGSYEQYF.

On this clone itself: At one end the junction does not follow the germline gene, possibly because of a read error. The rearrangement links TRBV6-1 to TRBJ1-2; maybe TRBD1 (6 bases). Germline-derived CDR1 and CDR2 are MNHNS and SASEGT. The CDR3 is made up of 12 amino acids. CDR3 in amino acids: CAGGTGNSGYTF. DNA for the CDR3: TGTGCCGGAGGAACAGGGAACTCTGGCTACACCTTC.

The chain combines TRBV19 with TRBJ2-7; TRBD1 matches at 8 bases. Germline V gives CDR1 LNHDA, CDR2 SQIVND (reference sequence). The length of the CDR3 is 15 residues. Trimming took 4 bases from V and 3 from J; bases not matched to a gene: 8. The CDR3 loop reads CASSSGTGKGYEQYF. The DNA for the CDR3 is TGTGCCAGTAGTAGCGGGACAGGAAAGGGCTACGAGCAGTACTTC.

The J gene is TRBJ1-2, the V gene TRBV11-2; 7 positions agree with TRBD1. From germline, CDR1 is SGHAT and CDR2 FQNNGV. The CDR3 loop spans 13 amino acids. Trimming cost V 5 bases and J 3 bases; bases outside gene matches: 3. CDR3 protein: CASSVTGDYGYTF. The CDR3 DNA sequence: TGTGCCAGCAGCGTTACAGGGGACTATGGCTACACCTTC.

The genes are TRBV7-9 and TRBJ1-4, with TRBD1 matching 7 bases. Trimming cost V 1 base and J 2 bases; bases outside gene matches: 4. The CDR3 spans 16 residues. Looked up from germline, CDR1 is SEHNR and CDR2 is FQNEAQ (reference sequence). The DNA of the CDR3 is TGTGCCAGCAGCTTAGGGGTGACAGGGACTAATGAAAAACTGTTTTTT. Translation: CASSLGVTGTNEKLFF.

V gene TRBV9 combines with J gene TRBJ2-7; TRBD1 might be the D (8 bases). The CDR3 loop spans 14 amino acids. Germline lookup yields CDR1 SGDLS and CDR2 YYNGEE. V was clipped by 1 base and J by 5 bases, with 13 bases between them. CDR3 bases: TGTGCCAGCAGCGTATCAACAGGGGGGGACGAGCAGTACTTC. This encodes CASSVSTGGDEQYF.

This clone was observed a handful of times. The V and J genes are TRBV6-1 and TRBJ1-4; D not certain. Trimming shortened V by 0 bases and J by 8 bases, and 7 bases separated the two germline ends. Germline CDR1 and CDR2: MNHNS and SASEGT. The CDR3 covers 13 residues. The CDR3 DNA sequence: TGTGCCAGCAGTGAAGCGCGGGAGGAAAAACTGTTTTTT. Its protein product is CASSEAREEKLFF.

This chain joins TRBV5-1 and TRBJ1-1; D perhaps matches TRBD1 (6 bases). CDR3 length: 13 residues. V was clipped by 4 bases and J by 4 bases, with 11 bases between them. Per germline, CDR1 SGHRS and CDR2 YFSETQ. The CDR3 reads CASSGGTLTEAFF. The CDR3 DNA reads TGCGCCAGCAGCGGGGGCACACTCACTGAAGCTTTCTTT.

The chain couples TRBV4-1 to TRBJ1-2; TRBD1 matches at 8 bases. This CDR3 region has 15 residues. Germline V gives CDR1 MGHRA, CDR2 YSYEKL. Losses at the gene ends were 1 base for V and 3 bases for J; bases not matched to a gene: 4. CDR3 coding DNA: TGCGCCAGCAGCCAAGGAATGACAGGGGACTATGGCTACACCTTC. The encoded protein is CASSQGMTGDYGYTF.

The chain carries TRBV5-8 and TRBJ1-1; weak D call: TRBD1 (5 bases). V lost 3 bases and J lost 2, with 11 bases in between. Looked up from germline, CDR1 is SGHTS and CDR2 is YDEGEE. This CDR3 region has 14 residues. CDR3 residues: CASSSRTRNTEAFF. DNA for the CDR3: TGTGCCAGCAGCTCCAGGACACGTAACACTGAAGCTTTCTTT.

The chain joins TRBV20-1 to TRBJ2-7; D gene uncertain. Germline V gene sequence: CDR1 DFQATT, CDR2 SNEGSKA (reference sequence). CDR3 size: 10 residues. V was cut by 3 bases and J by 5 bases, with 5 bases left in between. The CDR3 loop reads CSASSNEQYF. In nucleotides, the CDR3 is TGCAGTGCTAGTAGCAACGAGCAGTACTTC.

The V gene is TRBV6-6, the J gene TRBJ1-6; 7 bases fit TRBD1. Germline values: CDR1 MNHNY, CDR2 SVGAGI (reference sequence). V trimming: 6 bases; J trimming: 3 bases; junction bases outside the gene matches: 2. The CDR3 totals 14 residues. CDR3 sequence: CASSWDSYNSPLHF. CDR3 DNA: TGTGCCAGCAGCTGGGACAGCTATAATTCACCCCTCCACTTT.

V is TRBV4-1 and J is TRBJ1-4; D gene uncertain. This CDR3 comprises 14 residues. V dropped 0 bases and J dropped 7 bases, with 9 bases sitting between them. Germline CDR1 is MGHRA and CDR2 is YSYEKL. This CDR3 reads CASSQDSGGEKLFF. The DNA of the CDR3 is TGCGCCAGCAGCCAAGATAGCGGAGGTGAAAAACTGTTTTTT.

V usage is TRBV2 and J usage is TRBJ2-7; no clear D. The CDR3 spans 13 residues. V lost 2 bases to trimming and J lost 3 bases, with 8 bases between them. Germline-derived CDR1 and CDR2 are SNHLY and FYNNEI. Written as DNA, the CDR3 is TGTGCCAGCAGTGAACTGGGCAGCTACGAGCAGTACTTC. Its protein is CASSELGSYEQYF.

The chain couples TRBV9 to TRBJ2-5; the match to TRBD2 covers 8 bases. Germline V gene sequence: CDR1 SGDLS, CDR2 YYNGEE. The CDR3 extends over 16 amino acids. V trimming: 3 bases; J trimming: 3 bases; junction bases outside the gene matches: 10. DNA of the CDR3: TGTGCCAGCAGCGACCCCAGAACGGGGGGGAAAGAGACCCAGTACTTC. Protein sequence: CASSDPRTGGKETQYF.

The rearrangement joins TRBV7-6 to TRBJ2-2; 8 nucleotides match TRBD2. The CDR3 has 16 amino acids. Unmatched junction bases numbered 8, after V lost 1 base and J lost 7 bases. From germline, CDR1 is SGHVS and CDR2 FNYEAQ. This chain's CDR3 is CASSLDPAGVNGELFF. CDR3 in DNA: TGTGCCAGCAGCTTAGATCCAGCGGGAGTAAACGGGGAGCTGTTTTTT.

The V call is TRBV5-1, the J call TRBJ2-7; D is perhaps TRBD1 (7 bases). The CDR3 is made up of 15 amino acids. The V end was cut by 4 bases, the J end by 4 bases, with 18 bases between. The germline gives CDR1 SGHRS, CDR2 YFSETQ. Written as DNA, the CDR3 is TGCGCCAGCAGCCGAAGTTTGGCAGGGGGGTACGAGCAGTACTTC. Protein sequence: CASSRSLAGGYEQYF.

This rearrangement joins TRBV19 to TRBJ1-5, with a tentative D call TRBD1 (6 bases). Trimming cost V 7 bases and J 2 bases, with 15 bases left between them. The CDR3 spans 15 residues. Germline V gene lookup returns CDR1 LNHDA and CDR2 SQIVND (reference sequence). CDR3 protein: CASTYRDGGNQPQHF. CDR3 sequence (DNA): TGTGCCAGTACCTACAGGGACGGCGGCAATCAGCCCCAGCATTTT.

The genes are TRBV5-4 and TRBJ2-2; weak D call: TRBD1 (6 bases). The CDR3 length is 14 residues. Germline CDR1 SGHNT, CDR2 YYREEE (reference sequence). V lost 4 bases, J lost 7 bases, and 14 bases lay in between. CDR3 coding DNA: TGTGCCAGCAGCCAGTCGAGGGGGATCGGGGAGCTGTTTTTT. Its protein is CASSQSRGIGELFF.

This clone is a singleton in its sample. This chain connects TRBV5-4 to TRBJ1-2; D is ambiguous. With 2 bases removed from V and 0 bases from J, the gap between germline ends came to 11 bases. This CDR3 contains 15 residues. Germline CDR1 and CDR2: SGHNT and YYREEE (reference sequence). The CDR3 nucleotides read TGTGCCAGCAGCTTCGTTGGGCCTTCTAACTATGGCTACACCTTC. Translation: CASSFVGPSNYGYTF.

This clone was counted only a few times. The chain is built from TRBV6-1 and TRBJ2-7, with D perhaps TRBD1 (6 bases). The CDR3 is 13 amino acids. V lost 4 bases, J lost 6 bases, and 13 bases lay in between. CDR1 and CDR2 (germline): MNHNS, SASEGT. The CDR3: CASSGNREFEQYF. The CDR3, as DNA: TGTGCCAGCAGTGGAAACAGGGAATTCGAGCAGTACTTC.

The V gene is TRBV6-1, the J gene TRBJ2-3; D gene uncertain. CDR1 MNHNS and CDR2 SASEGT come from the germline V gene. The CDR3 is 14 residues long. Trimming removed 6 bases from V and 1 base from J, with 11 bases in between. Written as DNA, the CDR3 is TGTGCCAGCAGGGGCAGGTTGGGCACAGATACGCAGTATTTT. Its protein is CASRGRLGTDTQYF.

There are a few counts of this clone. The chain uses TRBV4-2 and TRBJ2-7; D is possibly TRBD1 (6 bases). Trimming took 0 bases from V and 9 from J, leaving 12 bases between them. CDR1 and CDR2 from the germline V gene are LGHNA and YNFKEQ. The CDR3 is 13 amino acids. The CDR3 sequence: CASSQEDSSVQYF. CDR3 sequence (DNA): TGTGCCAGCAGCCAAGAGGACAGCTCTGTGCAGTACTTC.

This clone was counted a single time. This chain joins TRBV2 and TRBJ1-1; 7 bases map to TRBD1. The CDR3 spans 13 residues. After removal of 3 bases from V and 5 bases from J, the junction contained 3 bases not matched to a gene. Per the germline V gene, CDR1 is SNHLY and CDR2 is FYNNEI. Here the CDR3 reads CASSEGQITEAFF. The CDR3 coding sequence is TGTGCCAGCAGTGAGGGACAGATTACTGAAGCTTTCTTT.

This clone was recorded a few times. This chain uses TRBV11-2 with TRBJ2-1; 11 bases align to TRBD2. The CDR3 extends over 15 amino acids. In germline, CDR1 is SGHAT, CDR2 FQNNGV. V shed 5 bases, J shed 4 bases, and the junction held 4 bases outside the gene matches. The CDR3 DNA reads TGTGCCAGCAGCACGGGACTAGCGGAGTACAATGAGCAGTTCTTC. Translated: CASSTGLAEYNEQFF.